These T cell receptor beta chains were read from a single sample in a study of regulatory T cells in long-lasting Graves disease. MiXCR, applied by TCRdb to the multiplex PCR reads, yields one record per CDR3 protein. There are about 380,000 distinct CDR3 sequences in the sample; about 16% occur only once, and about 24% lies in the top ten. Sequences were derived from peripheral blood mononuclear cells (PBMCs), sampled at new diagnosis, from a patient treated with antithyroid drugs. All receptors come from a female donor with Graves disease. CDR3s include the opening cysteine and the closing phenylalanine or tryptophan. Fields, in order: clone size, D gene, J gene, V gene, CDR3 DNA, CDR3 protein. The D gene is left open where the match is weak. A clone size is listed for some rows: how often the clone was seen (once, few, many), or a class if it is expanded.

size: -
D: -
J: TRBJ2-1
V: TRBV19
DNA: TGTGCCAGCCAAGCCAACAATGAGCAGTTCTTC
CDR3: CASQANNEQFF

size: many
D: TRBD1
J: TRBJ2-3
V: TRBV7-9
DNA: TGTGCCAGCACCGACTTTCTAGGGGGAGACAGGGGCACAGATACGCAGTATTTT
CDR3: CASTDFLGGDRGTDTQYF

size: many
D: TRBD2
J: TRBJ2-3
V: TRBV27
DNA: TGTGCCAGCAGGAATCCTAGCGGGGGTATTAATACGCAGTATTTT
CDR3: CASRNPSGGINTQYF

size: many
D: TRBD1
J: TRBJ1-1
V: TRBV12-3/TRBV12-4
DNA: TGTGCCAGCAGTCGGACAGGGGGTCCCACTGAAGCTTTCTTT
CDR3: CASSRTGGPTEAFF

size: many
D: -
J: TRBJ2-5
V: TRBV20-1
DNA: TGCAGTGCTACGGGACTCGCCCAAGAGACCCAGTACTTC
CDR3: CSATGLAQETQYF

size: many
D: TRBD2
J: TRBJ2-3
V: TRBV20-1
DNA: TGCAGTGCGCGTACTAGCGGGAAAACAGATACGCAGTATTTT
CDR3: CSARTSGKTDTQYF

size: few
D: -
J: TRBJ2-7
V: TRBV6-1
DNA: TGTGCCAGCAGTGAAGTGCTTCTCGCGACTTACGAGCAGTACTTC
CDR3: CASSEVLLATYEQYF

size: few
D: -
J: TRBJ2-7
V: TRBV14
DNA: TGTGCCAGCAGCCAAGAATTGCGGGGGCTTGGGGAGCAGTACTTC
CDR3: CASSQELRGLGEQYF

size: many
D: -
J: TRBJ2-3
V: TRBV7-9
DNA: TGTGCCAGCAGCCCTGGGACTCCAGGCACAGATACGCAGTATTTT
CDR3: CASSPGTPGTDTQYF

size: -
D: -
J: TRBJ2-3
V: TRBV11-2
DNA: TGTGCCAGCAGCTCTTGGACAGATACGCAGTATTTT
CDR3: CASSSWTDTQYF

size: few
D: -
J: TRBJ1-2
V: TRBV12-3/TRBV12-4
DNA: TGTGCCAGCAGAGGATTGAGCCGGGACAATAGCCTCTATGGCTACACCTTC
CDR3: CASRGLSRDNSLYGYTF

size: many
D: -
J: TRBJ2-1
V: TRBV12-3/TRBV12-4
DNA: TGTGCCAGCAGTTTGGTAGGGAGGACCTACAATGAGCAGTTCTTC
CDR3: CASSLVGRTYNEQFF

size: many
D: TRBD2
J: TRBJ2-1
V: TRBV12-3/TRBV12-4
DNA: TGTGCCAGCAGTTCCTCCTCAGCGGGGGGGGGAGATGAGCAGTTCTTC
CDR3: CASSSSSAGGGDEQFF

size: many
D: -
J: TRBJ2-5
V: TRBV28
DNA: TGTGCCAGCAGTTTATCCTACGGGGACTTAGCTGTGGACGAAGAGACCCAGTACTTC
CDR3: CASSLSYGDLAVDEETQYF

size: many
D: -
J: TRBJ2-7
V: TRBV11-2
DNA: TGTGCCAGCAGCTATAGAGAGGGGTCGCGCTACGAGCAGTACTTC
CDR3: CASSYREGSRYEQYF

size: many
D: TRBD1
J: TRBJ1-4
V: TRBV11-2
DNA: TGTGCCAGCAGCTCGGGGACAGGACGGAATGAAAAACTGTTTTTT
CDR3: CASSSGTGRNEKLFF

size: -
D: -
J: TRBJ1-1
V: TRBV12-3/TRBV12-4
DNA: TGTGCCAGCAGTTTGTCAGGGTCGGCTGAAGCTTTCTTT
CDR3: CASSLSGSAEAFF

size: -
D: -
J: TRBJ1-6
V: TRBV2
DNA: TGTGCCAGCAGCTTCAAGTTAGATAATTCACCCCTCCACTTT
CDR3: CASSFKLDNSPLHF

size: many
D: TRBD2
J: TRBJ2-1
V: TRBV3-1
DNA: TGTGCCAGCAGCCCGACTAGCGGGGGGAATGAGCAGTTCTTC
CDR3: CASSPTSGGNEQFF

size: many
D: -
J: TRBJ1-4
V: TRBV4-2
DNA: TGTGCCAGCAGCCAAGGTGGCAGGGGAAGTGAAAAACTGTTTTTT
CDR3: CASSQGGRGSEKLFF

size: many
D: -
J: TRBJ1-2
V: TRBV5-5
DNA: TGTGCCAGCAGCTTGAACCGGGACCACACGGCCCTTGGCTACACCTTC
CDR3: CASSLNRDHTALGYTF

size: many
D: -
J: TRBJ2-1
V: TRBV29-1
DNA: TGCAGCGTTGGTGGACATGAGCAGTTCTTC
CDR3: CSVGGHEQFF

size: many
D: TRBD1
J: TRBJ1-1
V: TRBV12-3/TRBV12-4
DNA: TGTGCCAGCAGTTCGCGGACAGGGGAGGCCACTGAAGCTTTCTTT
CDR3: CASSSRTGEATEAFF

size: many
D: TRBD2
J: TRBJ2-1
V: TRBV4-3
DNA: TGCGCCAGCAGCCAAGATAGGGGCGGGAGTCGGTACAATGAGCAGTTCTTC
CDR3: CASSQDRGGSRYNEQFF

size: few
D: -
J: TRBJ1-3
V: TRBV3-1
DNA: TGTGCCAGCAGCCATGGGCGATCAGGAAACACCATATATTTT
CDR3: CASSHGRSGNTIYF

size: many
D: -
J: TRBJ2-1
V: TRBV19
DNA: TGTGCCAGTACTACAACAGGCTGGAATGAGCCGTTCTTC
CDR3: CASTTTGWNEPFF

size: many
D: TRBD1
J: TRBJ1-1
V: TRBV4-1
DNA: TGCGCCAGCACCCCAAGCGACAGGGTGGGCACTGAAGCTTTCTTT
CDR3: CASTPSDRVGTEAFF

size: -
D: TRBD2
J: TRBJ2-3
V: TRBV28
DNA: TGTGCCAGCAGGAGCGGGAGATTCTATGGCGGCACAGATACGCAGTATTTT
CDR3: CASRSGRFYGGTDTQYF

size: many
D: TRBD1
J: TRBJ1-3
V: TRBV5-1
DNA: TGCGCCAGCAGCGCCGGACAGGGGAGGACTGGAAACACCATATATTTT
CDR3: CASSAGQGRTGNTIYF

size: -
D: TRBD2
J: TRBJ2-7
V: TRBV11-2
DNA: TGTGCCAGCAGCCCCCAGCTAGCGGGAGTACGCGAGCAGTACTTC
CDR3: CASSPQLAGVREQYF